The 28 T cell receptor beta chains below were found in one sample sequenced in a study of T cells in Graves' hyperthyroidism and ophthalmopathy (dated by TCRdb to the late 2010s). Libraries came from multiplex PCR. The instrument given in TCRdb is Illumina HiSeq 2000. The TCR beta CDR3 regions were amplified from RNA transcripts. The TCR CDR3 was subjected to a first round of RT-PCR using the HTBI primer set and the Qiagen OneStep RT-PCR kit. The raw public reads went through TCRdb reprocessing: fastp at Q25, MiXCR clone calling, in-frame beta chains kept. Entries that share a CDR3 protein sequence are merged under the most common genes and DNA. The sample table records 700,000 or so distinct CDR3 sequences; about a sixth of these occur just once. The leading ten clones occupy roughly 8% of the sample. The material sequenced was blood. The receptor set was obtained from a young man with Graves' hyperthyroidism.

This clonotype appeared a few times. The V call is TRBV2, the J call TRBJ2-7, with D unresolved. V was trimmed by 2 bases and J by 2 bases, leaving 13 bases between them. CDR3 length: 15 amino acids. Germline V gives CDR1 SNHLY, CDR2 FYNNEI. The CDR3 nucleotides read TGTGCCAGCAGTGAAAGGGTCGGCTTCCCCTACGAGCAGTACTTC. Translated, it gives CASSERVGFPYEQYF.

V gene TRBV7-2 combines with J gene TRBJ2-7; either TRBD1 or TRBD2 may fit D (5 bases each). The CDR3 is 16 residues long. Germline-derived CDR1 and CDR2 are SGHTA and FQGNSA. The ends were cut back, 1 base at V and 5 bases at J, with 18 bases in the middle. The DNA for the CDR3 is TGTGCCAGCAGCTTAGAAACCGGGACGGGGCGCGACGAGCAGTACTTC. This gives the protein CASSLETGTGRDEQYF.

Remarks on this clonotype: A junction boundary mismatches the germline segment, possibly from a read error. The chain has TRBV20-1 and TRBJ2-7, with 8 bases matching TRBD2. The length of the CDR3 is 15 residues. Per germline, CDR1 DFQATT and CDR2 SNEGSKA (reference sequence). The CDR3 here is CSAREVGLAGDEQYF. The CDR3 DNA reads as TGCAGTGCTCGAGAGGTAGGACTAGCCGGGGACGAGCAGTACTTC.

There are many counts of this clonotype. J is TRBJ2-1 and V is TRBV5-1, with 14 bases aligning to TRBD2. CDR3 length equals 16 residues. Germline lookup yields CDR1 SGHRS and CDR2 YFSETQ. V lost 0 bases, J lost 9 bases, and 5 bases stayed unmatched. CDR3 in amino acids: CASSLAGLAGAGEQFF. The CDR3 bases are TGCGCCAGCAGCTTGGCGGGACTAGCGGGAGCAGGTGAGCAGTTCTTC. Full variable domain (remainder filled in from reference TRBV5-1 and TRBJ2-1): KAGVTQTPRYLIKTRGQQVTLSCSPISGHRSVSWYQQTPGQGLQFLFEYFSETQRNKGNFPGRFSGRQFSNSRSEMNVSTLELGDSALYLCASSLAGLAGAGEQFFGPGTRLTVL.

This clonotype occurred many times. The CDR3 DNA is TGTGCCAGCAGCCCCGGGACAGGGATCAATCAGCCCCAGCATTTT. It encodes CASSPGTGINQPQHF. The chain joins TRBV28 to TRBJ1-5; TRBD1 aligns across 9 bases. The CDR3 covers 15 residues. Losses at the gene ends were 6 bases for V and 3 bases for J; bases not matched to a gene: 6. Looked up from germline, CDR1 is MDHEN and CDR2 is SYDVKM. Full variable domain (remainder filled in from reference TRBV28 and TRBJ1-5): DVKVTQSSRYLVKRTGEKVFLECVQDMDHENMFWYRQDPGLGLRLIYFSYDVKMKEKGDIPEGYSVSREKKERFSLILESASTNQTSMYLCASSPGTGINQPQHFGDGTRLSIL.

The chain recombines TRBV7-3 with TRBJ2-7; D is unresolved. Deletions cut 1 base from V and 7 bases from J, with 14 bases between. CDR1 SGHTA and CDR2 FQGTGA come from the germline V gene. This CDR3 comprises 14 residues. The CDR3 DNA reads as TGTGCCAGCAGCTTAAGTGCTAACTTGGATGAGCAGTACTTC. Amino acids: CASSLSANLDEQYF.

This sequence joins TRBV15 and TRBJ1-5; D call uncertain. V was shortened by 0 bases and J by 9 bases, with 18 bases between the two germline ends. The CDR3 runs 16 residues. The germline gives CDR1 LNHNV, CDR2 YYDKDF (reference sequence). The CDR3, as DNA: TGTGCCACCAGCAGAGATTCGGCCAACCGTAATTCGCCCCAGCATTTT. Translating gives CATSRDSANRNSPQHF.

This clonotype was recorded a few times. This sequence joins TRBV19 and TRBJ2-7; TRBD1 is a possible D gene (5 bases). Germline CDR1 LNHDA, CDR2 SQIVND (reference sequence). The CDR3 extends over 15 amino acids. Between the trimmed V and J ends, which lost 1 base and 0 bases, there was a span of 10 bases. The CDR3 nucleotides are TGTGCCAGTAGTATAGTAGGGGCAGGCTCCTACGAGCAGTACTTC. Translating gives CASSIVGAGSYEQYF.

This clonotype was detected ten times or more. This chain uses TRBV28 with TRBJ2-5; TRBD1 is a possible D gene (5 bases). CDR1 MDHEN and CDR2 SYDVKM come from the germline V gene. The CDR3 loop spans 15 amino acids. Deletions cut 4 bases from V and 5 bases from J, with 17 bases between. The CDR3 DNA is TGTGCCAGCAGTTCTCCAGGGATGGGGCGGGAGACCCAGTACTTC. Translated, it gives CASSSPGMGRETQYF.

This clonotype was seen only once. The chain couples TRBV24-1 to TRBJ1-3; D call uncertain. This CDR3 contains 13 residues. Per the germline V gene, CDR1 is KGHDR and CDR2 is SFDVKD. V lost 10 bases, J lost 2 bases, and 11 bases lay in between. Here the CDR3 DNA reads TGTGCCACTGAGAGAACCGCTGGAAACACCATATATTTT. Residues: CATERTAGNTIYF.

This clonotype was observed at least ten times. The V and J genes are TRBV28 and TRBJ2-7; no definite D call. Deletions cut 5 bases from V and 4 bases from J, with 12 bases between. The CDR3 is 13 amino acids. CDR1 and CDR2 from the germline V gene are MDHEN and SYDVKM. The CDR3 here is CASSPRVRYEQYF. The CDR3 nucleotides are TGTGCCAGCAGTCCCCGTGTACGGTACGAGCAGTACTTC.

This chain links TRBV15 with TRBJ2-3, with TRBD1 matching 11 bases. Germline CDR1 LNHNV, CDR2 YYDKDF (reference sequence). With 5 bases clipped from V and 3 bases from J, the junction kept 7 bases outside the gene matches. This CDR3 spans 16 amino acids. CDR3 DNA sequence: TGTGCCACCAGCTCCCCCGGGACAGGGGGGACAGATACGCAGTATTTT. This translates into CATSSPGTGGTDTQYF.

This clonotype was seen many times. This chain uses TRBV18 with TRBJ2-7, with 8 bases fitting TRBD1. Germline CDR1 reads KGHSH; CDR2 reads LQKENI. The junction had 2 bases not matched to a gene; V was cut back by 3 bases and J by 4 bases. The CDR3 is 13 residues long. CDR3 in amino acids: CASSPGQVYEQYF. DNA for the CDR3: TGTGCCAGCTCACCGGGACAGGTTTACGAGCAGTACTTC. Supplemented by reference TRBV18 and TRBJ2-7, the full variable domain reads NAGVMQNPRHLVRRRGQEARLRCSPMKGHSHVYWYRQLPEEGLKFMVYLQKENIIDESGMPKERFSAEFPKEGPSILRIQQVVRGDSAAYFCASSPGQVYEQYFGPGTRLTVT.

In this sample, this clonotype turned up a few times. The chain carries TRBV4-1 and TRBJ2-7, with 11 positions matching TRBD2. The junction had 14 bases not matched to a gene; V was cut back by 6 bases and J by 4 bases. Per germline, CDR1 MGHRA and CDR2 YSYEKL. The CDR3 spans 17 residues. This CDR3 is CASREVAGGPRGYEQYF. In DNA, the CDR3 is TGCGCCAGCAGGGAAGTAGCGGGAGGGCCCCGGGGGTACGAGCAGTACTTC.

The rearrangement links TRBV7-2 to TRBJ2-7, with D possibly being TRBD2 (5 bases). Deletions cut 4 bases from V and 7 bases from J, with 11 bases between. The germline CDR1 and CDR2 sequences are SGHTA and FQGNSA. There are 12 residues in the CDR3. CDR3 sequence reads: CASSSVTGEQYF. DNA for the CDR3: TGTGCCAGCAGCTCAGTAACGGGGGAGCAGTACTTC.

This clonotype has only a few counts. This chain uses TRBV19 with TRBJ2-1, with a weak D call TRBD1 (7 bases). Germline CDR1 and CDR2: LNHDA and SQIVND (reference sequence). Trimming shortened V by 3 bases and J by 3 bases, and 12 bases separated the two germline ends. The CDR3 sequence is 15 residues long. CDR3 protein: CASSIQGGDYNEQFF. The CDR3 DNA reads TGTGCCAGTAGTATCCAGGGGGGCGACTACAATGAGCAGTTCTTC.

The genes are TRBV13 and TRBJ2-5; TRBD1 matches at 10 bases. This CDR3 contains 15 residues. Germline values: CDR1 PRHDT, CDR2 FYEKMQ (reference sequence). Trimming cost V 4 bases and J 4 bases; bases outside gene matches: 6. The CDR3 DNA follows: TGTGCCAGCAGCTCGCGGGACAGGGGTGTAGAGACCCAGTACTTC. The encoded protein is CASSSRDRGVETQYF.

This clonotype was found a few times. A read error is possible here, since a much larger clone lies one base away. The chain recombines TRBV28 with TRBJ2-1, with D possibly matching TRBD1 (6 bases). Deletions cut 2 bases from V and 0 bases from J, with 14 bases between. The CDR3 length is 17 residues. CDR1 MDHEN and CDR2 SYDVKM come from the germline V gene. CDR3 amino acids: CASSLSPGAGSYNEQFF. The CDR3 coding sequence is TGTGCCAGCAGTTTAAGCCCAGGGGCGGGCTCCTACAATGAGCAGTTCTTC.

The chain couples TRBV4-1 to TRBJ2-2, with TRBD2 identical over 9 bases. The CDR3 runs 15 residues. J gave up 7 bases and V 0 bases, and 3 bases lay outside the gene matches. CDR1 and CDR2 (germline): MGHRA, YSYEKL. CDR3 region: CASSQDSLAGGELFF. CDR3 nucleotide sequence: TGCGCCAGCAGCCAAGATTCACTAGCGGGCGGGGAGCTGTTTTTT.

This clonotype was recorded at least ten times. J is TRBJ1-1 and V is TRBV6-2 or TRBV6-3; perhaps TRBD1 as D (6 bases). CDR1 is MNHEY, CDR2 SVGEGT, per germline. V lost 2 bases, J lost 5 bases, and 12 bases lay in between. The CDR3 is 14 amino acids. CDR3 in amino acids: CASSYAQGQTEAFF. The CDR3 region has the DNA TGTGCCAGCAGTTACGCCCAGGGGCAGACTGAAGCTTTCTTT.

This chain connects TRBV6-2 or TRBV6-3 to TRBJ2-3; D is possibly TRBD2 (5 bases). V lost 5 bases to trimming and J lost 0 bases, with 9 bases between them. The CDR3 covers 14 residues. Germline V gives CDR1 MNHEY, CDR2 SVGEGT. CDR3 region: CASSRGASTDTQYF. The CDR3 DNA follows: TGTGCCAGCAGTCGGGGAGCGAGCACAGATACGCAGTATTTT.

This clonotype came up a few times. CDR3 DNA sequence: TGTGCTAGTGGTCTAATGGGACTAGCCCGCTACGAGCAGTACTTC. Encoded protein: CASGLMGLARYEQYF. The chain combines TRBV12-5 with TRBJ2-7; 9 nucleotides match TRBD2. J gave up 3 bases and V 5 bases, and 8 bases lay outside the gene matches. This CDR3 contains 15 residues. The germline CDR1 and CDR2 sequences are LGHNT and FRNRAP.

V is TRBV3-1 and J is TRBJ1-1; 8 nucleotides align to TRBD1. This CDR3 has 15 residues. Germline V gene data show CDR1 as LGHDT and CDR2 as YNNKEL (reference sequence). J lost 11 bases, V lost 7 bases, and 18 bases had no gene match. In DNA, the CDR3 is TGTGCCAGCACTCCCGGGACAGGCCCTGCCTACTGGGCTTTCTTT. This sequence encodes CASTPGTGPAYWAFF.

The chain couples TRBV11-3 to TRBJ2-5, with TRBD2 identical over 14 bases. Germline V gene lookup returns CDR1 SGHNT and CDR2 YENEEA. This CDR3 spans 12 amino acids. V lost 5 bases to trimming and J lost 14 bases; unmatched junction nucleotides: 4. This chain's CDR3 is CASSPGTSGSYF. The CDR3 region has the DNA TGTGCCAGCAGCCCAGGGACTAGCGGGAGTTACTTC.

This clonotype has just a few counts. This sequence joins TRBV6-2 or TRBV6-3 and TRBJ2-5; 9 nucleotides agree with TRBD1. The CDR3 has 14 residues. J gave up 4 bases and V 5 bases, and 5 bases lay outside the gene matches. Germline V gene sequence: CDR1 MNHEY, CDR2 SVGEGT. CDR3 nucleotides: TGTGCCAGCAGTGCACTACAGGGGGCAGAGACCCAGTACTTC. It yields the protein CASSALQGAETQYF.

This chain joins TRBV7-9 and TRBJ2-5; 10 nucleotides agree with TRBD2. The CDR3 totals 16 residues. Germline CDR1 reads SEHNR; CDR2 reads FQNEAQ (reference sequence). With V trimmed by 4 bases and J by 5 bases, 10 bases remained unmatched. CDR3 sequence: CASSSSQREGQETQYF. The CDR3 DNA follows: TGTGCCAGCAGCTCTTCGCAGCGGGAGGGCCAGGAGACCCAGTACTTC.

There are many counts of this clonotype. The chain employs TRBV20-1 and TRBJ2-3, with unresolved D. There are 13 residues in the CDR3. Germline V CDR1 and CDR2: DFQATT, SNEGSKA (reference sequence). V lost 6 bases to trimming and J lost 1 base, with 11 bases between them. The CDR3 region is CSAPTGGTDTQYF. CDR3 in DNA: TGCAGTGCCCCAACTGGGGGCACAGATACGCAGTATTTT.

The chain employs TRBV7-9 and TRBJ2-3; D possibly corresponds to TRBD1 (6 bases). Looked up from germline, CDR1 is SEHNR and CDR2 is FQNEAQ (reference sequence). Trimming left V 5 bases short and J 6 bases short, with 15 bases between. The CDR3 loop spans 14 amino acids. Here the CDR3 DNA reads TGTGCCAGCAGCGAAACAGGGTCCGTGGATACGCAGTATTTT. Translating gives CASSETGSVDTQYF.